The 13 T cell receptor beta chains listed next were all sequenced from one sample in a study of CD8 T cells in ankylosing spondylitis. Each CDR3 protein is one row after TCRdb ran MiXCR on the 5' RACE reads. Of fewer than 150,000 distinct CDR3 sequences in the sample, more than 5.5% were seen once. The sample taken for sequencing was blood, either unsorted or a sorted T cell fraction (not recorded which). These TCRs come from a female donor with ankylosing spondylitis or in good health (not recorded which).

The table lists this clonotype with many counts. V and J are TRBV5-1 and TRBJ1-2, with 7 positions matching TRBD1. Germline CDR1 is SGHRS and CDR2 is YFSETQ. The CDR3 is 13 residues long. Trimming at V came to 4 bases and at J to 7 bases, leaving 7 bases not matched to a gene. The DNA for the CDR3 is TGCGCCAGCAGCGCCCAAACAGGGGTTGGCTACACCTTC. Translating gives CASSAQTGVGYTF.

The rearrangement uses TRBV20-1 and TRBJ2-5, with 7 nucleotides matching TRBD1. V shed 6 bases, J shed 4 bases, and the junction held 5 bases outside the gene matches. Germline V lookup: CDR1 DFQATT, CDR2 SNEGSKA (reference sequence). CDR3 size: 12 residues. The CDR3 DNA reads TGCAGTGCCCAGTCAGGGGGAGAGACCCAGTACTTC. It encodes CSAQSGGETQYF.

In its sample, this clonotype was seen a few times. The genes are TRBV21-1 and TRBJ1-5. TRBV21-1 is classified as a pseudogene. The CDR3 spans 13 residues. As DNA, the CDR3 is TGTGCCAGCAGCACAAGACAGCGACCGCCCCAGCATTTT. Translated, it gives CASSTRQRPPQHF.

The table lists this clonotype with many counts. This chain uses TRBV20-1 with TRBJ2-5; 10 nucleotides align to TRBD2. This CDR3 has 14 residues. Germline CDR1 is DFQATT and CDR2 is SNEGSKA (reference sequence). The V gene end was trimmed by 6 bases and the J gene end by 4 bases; junction bases not matched to a gene: 8. The CDR3, as DNA: TGCAGTGCGAGACTAGCGGGTCTGAGAGAGACCCAGTACTTC. Translated: CSARLAGLRETQYF.

This clonotype showed up many times. The genes are TRBV5-1 and TRBJ2-7, with D perhaps TRBD2 (5 bases). CDR1 and CDR2 from the germline V gene are SGHRS and YFSETQ. V was cut by 6 bases and J by 5 bases, with 21 bases left in between. The CDR3 is 15 residues long. The CDR3 DNA reads TGCGCCAGCACCTTATCCCCAGGAGGACGAGACGAGCAGTACTTC. Its translation: CASTLSPGGRDEQYF.

The chain has TRBV24-1 and TRBJ1-2; D remains ambiguous. Germline-derived CDR1 and CDR2 are KGHDR and SFDVKD. Trimming took off 9 bases at V and 4 bases at J, with 14 bases between the two ends. The CDR3 runs 13 residues. The CDR3 spells CATLNRDCYGYTF. DNA for the CDR3: TGTGCCACCCTCAATCGCGATTGCTATGGCTACACCTTC.

The chain couples TRBV7-8 to TRBJ2-2; D gene unclear. The CDR3 runs 16 residues. CDR1 is SGHVS, CDR2 FQNEAQ, per germline. The germline V and J ends were trimmed by 1 base and 1 base, with 10 bases remaining between them. CDR3 amino acids: CASSLGSLRNTGELFF. CDR3 nucleotides: TGTGCCAGCAGCTTAGGGTCCCTGAGGAACACCGGGGAGCTGTTTTTT.

This clonotype was counted ten times or more. The chain recombines TRBV7-9 with TRBJ2-7; D unclear. The V and J ends lost 6 bases and 4 bases respectively, with 16 bases between them. Germline lookup yields CDR1 SEHNR and CDR2 FQNEAQ (reference sequence). The CDR3 has 14 residues. The CDR3 region is CASSQQLSGYEQYF. The CDR3 DNA follows: TGTGCCAGCAGTCAACAGTTATCCGGGTACGAGCAGTACTTC.

The sample holds many counts of this clonotype. This chain's CDR3 is CASSYAHNQPQHF. In nucleotides, the CDR3 is TGTGCCAGCAGTTACGCCCACAATCAGCCCCAGCATTTT. V and J are TRBV6-5 and TRBJ1-5; D is unclear. Germline V lookup: CDR1 MNHEY, CDR2 SVGAGI. This CDR3 has 13 residues. Trimming left V 2 bases short and J 3 bases short, with 5 bases between.

This clonotype was detected ten times or more. The rearrangement links TRBV7-9 to TRBJ2-3, with D possibly being TRBD1 or TRBD2 (5 bases each). V dropped 4 bases and J dropped 0 bases, with 11 bases sitting between them. The CDR3 consists of 15 residues. Per the germline V gene, CDR1 is SEHNR and CDR2 is FQNEAQ (reference sequence). The CDR3 sequence: CASSSGTLSTDTQYF. The CDR3, as DNA: TGTGCCAGCAGCTCCGGGACCCTTAGCACAGATACGCAGTATTTT.

This clonotype was counted many times. V and J are TRBV9 and TRBJ2-7; 9 bases fit TRBD1. The CDR3 loop spans 15 amino acids. CDR1 and CDR2 from the germline V gene are SGDLS and YYNGEE. Trimming removed 4 bases from V and 2 bases from J; junction bases left unmatched: 7. The CDR3 spells CASSSDRGETYEQYF. The CDR3 coding sequence is TGTGCCAGCAGCTCGGACAGGGGAGAGACCTACGAGCAGTACTTC.

The table lists this clonotype with a few counts. CDR3 residues: CASSQDPTSRGVQYF. In nucleotides, the CDR3 is TGCGCCAGCAGCCAAGATCCCACTAGCCGGGGGGTTCAGTATTTT. The chain joins TRBV4-3 to TRBJ2-3; 7 bases align to TRBD2. V shed 0 bases, J shed 12 bases, and the junction held 12 bases outside the gene matches. This CDR3 comprises 15 residues. Germline values: CDR1 LGHNA, CDR2 YSLEER.

This clonotype was seen repeatedly, ten times or more. The chain employs TRBV14 and TRBJ2-7; D not certain. Per germline, CDR1 SGHDN and CDR2 FVKESK. This CDR3 contains 15 residues. V was pared by 0 bases and J by 0 bases, with 9 bases between. The CDR3 DNA sequence: TGTGCCAGCAGCCAAGATTTGAACAGCTCCTACGAGCAGTACTTC. Translation gives CASSQDLNSSYEQYF.